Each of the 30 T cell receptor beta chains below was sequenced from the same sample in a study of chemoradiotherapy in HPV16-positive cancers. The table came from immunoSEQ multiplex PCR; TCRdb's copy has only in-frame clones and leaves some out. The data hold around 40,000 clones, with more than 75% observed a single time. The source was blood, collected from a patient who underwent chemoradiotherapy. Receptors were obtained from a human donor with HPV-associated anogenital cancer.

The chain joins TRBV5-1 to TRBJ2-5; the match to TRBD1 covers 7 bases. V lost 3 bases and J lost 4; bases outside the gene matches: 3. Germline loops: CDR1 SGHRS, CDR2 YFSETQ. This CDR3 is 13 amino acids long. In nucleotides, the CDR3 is TGCGCCAGCAGCTACTACAGGGGAGAGACCCAGTACTTC. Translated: CASSYYRGETQYF.

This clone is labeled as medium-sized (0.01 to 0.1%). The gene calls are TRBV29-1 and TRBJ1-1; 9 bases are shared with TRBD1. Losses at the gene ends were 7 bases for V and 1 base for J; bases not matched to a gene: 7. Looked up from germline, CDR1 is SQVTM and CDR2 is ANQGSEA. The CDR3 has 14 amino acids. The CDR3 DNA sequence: TGCAGCGCCTACCGACAGGGGGAGAACACTGAAGCTTTCTTT. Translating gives CSAYRQGENTEAFF.

CDR3 sequence: CASSTQAGTYNSPLHF. CDR3 nucleotides: TGTGCCAGTAGTACCCAGGCAGGGACATATAATTCACCCCTCCACTTT. The gene calls are TRBV19 and TRBJ1-6, with D perhaps matching TRBD1 (6 bases). The germline V gene has CDR1 LNHDA and CDR2 SQIVND (reference sequence). Trimming shortened V by 4 bases and J by 4 bases, and 14 bases separated the two germline ends. This CDR3 comprises 16 residues. Drawing the rest from reference TRBV19 and TRBJ1-6, the complete variable domain is DGGITQSPKYLFRKEGQNVTLSCEQNLNHDAMYWYRQDPGQGLRLIYYSQIVNDFQKGDIAEGYSVSREKKESFPLTVTSAQKNPTAFYLCASSTQAGTYNSPLHFGNGTRLTVT.

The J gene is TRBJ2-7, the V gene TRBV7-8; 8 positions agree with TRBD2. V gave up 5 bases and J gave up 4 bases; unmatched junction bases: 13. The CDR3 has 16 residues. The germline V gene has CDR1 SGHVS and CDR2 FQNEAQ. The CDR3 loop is CASSGRVAGYSYEQYF. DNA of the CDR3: TGTGCCAGCAGCGGGAGGGTAGCGGGGTATTCGTACGAGCAGTACTTC.

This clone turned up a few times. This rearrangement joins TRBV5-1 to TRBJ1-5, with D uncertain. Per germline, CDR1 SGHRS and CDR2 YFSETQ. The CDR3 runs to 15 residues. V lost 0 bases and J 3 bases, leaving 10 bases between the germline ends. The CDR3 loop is CASSLGNSINQPQHF. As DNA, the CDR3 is TGCGCCAGCAGCTTGGGCAACTCCATCAATCAGCCCCAGCATTTT.

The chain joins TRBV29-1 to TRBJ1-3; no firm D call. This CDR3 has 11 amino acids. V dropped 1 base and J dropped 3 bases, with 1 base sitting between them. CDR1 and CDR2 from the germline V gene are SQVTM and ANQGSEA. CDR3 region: CSVEGGNTIYF. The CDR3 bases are TGCAGCGTTGAAGGTGGAAACACCATATATTTT. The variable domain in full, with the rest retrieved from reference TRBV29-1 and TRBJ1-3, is SAVISQKPSRDICQRGTSLTIQCQVDSQVTMMFWYRQQPGQSLTLIATANQGSEATYESGFVIDKFPISRPNLTFSTLTVSNMSPEDSSIYLCSVEGGNTIYFGEGSWLTVV.

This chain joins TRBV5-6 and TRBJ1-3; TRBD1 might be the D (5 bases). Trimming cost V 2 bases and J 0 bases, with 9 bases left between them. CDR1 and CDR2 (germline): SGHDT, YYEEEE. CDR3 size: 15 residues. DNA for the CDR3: TGTGCCAGCAGCTTTAACAGGTACTCTGGAAACACCATATATTTT. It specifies CASSFNRYSGNTIYF. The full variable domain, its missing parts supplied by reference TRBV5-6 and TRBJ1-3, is DAGVTQSPTHLIKTRGQQVTLRCSPKSGHDTVSWYQQALGQGPQFIFQYYEEEERQRGNFPDRFSGHQFPNYSSELNVNALLLGDSALYLCASSFNRYSGNTIYFGEGSWLTVV.

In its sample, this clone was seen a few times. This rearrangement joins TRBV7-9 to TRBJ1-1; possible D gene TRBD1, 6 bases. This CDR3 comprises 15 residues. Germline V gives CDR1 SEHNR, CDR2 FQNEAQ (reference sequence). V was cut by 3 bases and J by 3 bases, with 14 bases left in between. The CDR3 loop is CASSFVSRGDTEAFF. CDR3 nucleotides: TGTGCCAGCAGCTTCGTGTCCAGGGGAGACACTGAAGCTTTCTTT.

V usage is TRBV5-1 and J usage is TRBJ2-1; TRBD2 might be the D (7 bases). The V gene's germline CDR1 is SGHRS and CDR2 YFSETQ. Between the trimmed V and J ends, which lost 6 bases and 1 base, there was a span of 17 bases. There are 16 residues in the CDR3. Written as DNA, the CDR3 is TGCGCCAGCACAGAGAGGGGGGGGGATTCCTACAATGAGCAGTTCTTC. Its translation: CASTERGGDSYNEQFF.

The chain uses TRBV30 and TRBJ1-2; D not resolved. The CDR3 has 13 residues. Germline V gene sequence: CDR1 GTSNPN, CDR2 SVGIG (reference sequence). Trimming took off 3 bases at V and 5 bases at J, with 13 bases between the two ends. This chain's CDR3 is CAWSQASGYGYTF. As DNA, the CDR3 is TGTGCCTGGAGCCAGGCGTCTGGATATGGCTACACCTTC.

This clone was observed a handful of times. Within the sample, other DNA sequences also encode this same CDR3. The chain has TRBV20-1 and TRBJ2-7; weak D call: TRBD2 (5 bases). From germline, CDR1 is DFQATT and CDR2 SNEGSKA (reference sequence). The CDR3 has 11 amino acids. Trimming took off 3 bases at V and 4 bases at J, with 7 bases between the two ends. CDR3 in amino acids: CSAREVYEQYF. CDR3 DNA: TGCAGTGCTAGGGAGGTATACGAGCAGTACTTC.

CDR3 bases: TGTGCCAGCAGCTCCAAGGACAGGGGGGGCTACACCTTC. This gives the protein CASSSKDRGGYTF. V is TRBV5-4 and J is TRBJ1-2; TRBD1 agrees at 10 bases. With V trimmed by 3 bases and J by 8 bases, 4 bases remained unmatched. Germline V CDR1 and CDR2: SGHNT, YYREEE (reference sequence). The CDR3 contains 13 residues.

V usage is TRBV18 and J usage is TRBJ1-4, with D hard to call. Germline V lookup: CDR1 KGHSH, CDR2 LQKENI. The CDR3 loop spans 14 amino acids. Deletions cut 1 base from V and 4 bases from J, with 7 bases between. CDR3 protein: CASSPQQFNEKLFF. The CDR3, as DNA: TGTGCCAGCTCACCACAACAGTTTAATGAAAAACTGTTTTTT. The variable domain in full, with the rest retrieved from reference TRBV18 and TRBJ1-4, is NAGVMQNPRHLVRRRGQEARLRCSPMKGHSHVYWYRQLPEEGLKFMVYLQKENIIDESGMPKERFSAEFPKEGPSILRIQQVVRGDSAAYFCASSPQQFNEKLFFGSGTQLSVL.

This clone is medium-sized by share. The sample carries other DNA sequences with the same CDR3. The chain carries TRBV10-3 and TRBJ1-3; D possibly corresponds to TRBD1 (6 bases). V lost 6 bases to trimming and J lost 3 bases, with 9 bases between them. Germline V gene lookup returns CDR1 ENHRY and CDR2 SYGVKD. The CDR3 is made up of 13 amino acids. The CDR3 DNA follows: TGTGCCATCAGGGACAGTAGTGGAAACACCATATATTTT. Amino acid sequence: CAIRDSSGNTIYF.

CDR3 loop: CASSLVIRENSYEQYF. DNA for the CDR3: TGCGCCAGCAGCTTGGTGATCCGGGAAAACTCCTACGAGCAGTACTTC. V and J are TRBV5-1 and TRBJ2-7; possible D gene TRBD2, 5 bases. Germline lookup yields CDR1 SGHRS and CDR2 YFSETQ. Trimming stripped 0 bases from V and 0 bases from J, with 13 bases between. The CDR3 has 16 residues.

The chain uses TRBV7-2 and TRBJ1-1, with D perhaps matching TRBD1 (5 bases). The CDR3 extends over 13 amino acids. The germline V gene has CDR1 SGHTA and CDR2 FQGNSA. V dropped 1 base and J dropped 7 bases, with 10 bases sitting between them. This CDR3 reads CASSLEAGLEAFF. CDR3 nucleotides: TGTGCCAGCAGCTTAGAGGCAGGGCTTGAAGCTTTCTTT.

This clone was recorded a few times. CDR3 DNA sequence: TGCAGCGTTTCGGGACAGGGTGGCAGCAATCAGCCCCAGCATTTT. As protein: CSVSGQGGSNQPQHF. This sequence joins TRBV29-1 and TRBJ1-5; 9 bases match TRBD1. The germline CDR1 and CDR2 sequences are SQVTM and ANQGSEA. The CDR3 runs 15 residues. The V segment lost 5 bases and the J segment 1 base; nucleotides outside the gene matches: 6.

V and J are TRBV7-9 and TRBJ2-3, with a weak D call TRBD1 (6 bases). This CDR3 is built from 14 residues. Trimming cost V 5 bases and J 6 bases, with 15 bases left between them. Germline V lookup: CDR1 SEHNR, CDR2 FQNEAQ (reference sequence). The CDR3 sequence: CASSPGGGWDTQYF. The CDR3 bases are TGTGCCAGCAGCCCCGGTGGGGGCTGGGATACGCAGTATTTT.

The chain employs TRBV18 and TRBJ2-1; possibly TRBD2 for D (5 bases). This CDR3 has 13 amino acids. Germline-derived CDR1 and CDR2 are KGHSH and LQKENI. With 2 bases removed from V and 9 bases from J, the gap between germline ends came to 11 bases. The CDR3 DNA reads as TGTGCCAGCTCACCAACTGGGAGTTCTGAGCAGTTCTTC. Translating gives CASSPTGSSEQFF.

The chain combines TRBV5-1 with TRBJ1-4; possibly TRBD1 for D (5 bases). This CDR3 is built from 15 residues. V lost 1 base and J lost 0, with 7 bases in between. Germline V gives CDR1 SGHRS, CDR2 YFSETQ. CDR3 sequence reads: CASSLTGATNEKLFF. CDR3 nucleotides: TGCGCCAGCAGCTTGACGGGGGCAACTAATGAAAAACTGTTTTTT.

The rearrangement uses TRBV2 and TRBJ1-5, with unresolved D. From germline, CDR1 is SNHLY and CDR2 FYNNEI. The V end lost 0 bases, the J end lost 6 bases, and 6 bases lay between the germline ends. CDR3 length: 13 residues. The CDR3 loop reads CASSEALGQPQHF. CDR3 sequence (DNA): TGTGCCAGCAGTGAAGCGCTCGGTCAGCCCCAGCATTTT.

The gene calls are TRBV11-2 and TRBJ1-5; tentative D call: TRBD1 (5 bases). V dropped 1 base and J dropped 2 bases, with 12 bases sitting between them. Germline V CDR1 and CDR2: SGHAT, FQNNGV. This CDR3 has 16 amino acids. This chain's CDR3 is CASSLGEGPRNQPQHF. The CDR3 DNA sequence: TGTGCCAGCAGCTTAGGAGAGGGGCCCCGCAATCAGCCCCAGCATTTT.

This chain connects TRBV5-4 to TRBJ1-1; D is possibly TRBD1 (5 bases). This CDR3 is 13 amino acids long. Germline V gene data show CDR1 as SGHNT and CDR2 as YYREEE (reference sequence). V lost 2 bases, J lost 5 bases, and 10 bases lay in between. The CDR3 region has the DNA TGTGCCAGCAGCTTCGGGGGGGGTACTGAAGCTTTCTTT. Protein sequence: CASSFGGGTEAFF.

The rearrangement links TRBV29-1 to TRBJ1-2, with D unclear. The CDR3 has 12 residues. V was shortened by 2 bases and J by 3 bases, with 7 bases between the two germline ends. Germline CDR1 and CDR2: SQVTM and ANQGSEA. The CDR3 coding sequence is TGCAGCGTTGAATCAAACCACTATGGCTACACCTTC. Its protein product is CSVESNHYGYTF.

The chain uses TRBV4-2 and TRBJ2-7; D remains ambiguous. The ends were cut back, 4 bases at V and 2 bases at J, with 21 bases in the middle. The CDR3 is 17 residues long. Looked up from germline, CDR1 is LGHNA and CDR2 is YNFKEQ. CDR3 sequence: CASSLTTGRITTYEQYF. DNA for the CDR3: TGTGCCAGCAGCCTGACCACTGGACGGATAACCACCTACGAGCAGTACTTC.

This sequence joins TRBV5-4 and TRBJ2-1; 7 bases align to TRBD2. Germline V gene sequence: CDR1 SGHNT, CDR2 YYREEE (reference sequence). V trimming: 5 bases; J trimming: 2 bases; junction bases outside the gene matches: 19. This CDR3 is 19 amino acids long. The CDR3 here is CASRGEFVIRGGAYNEQFF. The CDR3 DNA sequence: TGTGCCAGCAGAGGCGAGTTCGTTATTAGGGGAGGGGCCTACAATGAGCAGTTCTTC.

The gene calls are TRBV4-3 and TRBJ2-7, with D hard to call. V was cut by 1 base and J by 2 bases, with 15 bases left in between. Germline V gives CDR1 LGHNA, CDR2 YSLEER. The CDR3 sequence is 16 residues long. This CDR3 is CASSQAAPRGPYEQYF. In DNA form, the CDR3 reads TGCGCCAGCAGCCAAGCCGCGCCCCGAGGACCCTACGAGCAGTACTTC.

In DNA, the CDR3 is TGTGCCATCAGTGAGTCTACAGATACCCCAGTGGGTGGCTACACCTTC. This sequence encodes CAISESTDTPVGGYTF. V gene TRBV10-3 combines with J gene TRBJ1-2, with D hard to call. Germline CDR1 reads ENHRY; CDR2 reads SYGVKD. CDR3 size: 16 residues. V was trimmed by 0 bases and J by 7 bases, leaving 18 bases between them.

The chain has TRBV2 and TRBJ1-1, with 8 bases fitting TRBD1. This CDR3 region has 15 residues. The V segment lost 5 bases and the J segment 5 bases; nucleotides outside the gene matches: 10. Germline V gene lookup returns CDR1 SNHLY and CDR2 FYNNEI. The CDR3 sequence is CASSKEDRVWTEAFF. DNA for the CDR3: TGTGCCAGCAGTAAAGAGGACAGGGTTTGGACTGAAGCTTTCTTT.

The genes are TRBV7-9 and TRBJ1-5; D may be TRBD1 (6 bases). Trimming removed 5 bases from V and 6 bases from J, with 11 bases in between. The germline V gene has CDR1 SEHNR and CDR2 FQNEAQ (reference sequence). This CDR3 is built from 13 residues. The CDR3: CASSAQGTQPQHF. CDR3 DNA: TGTGCCAGCAGCGCACAGGGAACTCAGCCCCAGCATTTT.